The source of this T cell receptor beta chain is a study of response to subunit inactivated influenza vaccine. This clonotype has more than one count but fewer than ten. Its specificity is unknown. Overall study findings and caveats: Few new T cells, the authors suggested, are recruited by each seasonal influenza vaccination.

TCRdb analysed the RT-PCR reads with MiXCR anew, one entry per CDR3 protein. The sample consists of about 570,000 distinct CDR3 sequences, about 11% of them appearing once. The same specimen was also included in a second study, on T cells expressing NK-cell markers. That source adds: Beta-chain TCR cDNA was generated via 5'RACE template switching with UMIs. Among the eight sequenced donors, seven tested HCMV-seropositive and one tested seronegative.

The sample here was PBMCs from blood, taken on the day of vaccination. The TCR sequence derives from a middle-aged man who received an inactivated influenza vaccine.

The CDR3 DNA sequence: TGCAGTGCTAGAAGCGGGGGGGAATACGAGCAGTACTTC. It translates to CSARSGGEYEQYF. The V gene is TRBV20-1, the J gene TRBJ2-7, with TRBD2 matching over 10 bases. V lost 2 bases, J lost 4 bases, and 2 bases stayed unmatched. This CDR3 comprises 13 residues. The germline V gene encodes CDR1 DFQATT and CDR2 SNEGSKA (reference sequence).